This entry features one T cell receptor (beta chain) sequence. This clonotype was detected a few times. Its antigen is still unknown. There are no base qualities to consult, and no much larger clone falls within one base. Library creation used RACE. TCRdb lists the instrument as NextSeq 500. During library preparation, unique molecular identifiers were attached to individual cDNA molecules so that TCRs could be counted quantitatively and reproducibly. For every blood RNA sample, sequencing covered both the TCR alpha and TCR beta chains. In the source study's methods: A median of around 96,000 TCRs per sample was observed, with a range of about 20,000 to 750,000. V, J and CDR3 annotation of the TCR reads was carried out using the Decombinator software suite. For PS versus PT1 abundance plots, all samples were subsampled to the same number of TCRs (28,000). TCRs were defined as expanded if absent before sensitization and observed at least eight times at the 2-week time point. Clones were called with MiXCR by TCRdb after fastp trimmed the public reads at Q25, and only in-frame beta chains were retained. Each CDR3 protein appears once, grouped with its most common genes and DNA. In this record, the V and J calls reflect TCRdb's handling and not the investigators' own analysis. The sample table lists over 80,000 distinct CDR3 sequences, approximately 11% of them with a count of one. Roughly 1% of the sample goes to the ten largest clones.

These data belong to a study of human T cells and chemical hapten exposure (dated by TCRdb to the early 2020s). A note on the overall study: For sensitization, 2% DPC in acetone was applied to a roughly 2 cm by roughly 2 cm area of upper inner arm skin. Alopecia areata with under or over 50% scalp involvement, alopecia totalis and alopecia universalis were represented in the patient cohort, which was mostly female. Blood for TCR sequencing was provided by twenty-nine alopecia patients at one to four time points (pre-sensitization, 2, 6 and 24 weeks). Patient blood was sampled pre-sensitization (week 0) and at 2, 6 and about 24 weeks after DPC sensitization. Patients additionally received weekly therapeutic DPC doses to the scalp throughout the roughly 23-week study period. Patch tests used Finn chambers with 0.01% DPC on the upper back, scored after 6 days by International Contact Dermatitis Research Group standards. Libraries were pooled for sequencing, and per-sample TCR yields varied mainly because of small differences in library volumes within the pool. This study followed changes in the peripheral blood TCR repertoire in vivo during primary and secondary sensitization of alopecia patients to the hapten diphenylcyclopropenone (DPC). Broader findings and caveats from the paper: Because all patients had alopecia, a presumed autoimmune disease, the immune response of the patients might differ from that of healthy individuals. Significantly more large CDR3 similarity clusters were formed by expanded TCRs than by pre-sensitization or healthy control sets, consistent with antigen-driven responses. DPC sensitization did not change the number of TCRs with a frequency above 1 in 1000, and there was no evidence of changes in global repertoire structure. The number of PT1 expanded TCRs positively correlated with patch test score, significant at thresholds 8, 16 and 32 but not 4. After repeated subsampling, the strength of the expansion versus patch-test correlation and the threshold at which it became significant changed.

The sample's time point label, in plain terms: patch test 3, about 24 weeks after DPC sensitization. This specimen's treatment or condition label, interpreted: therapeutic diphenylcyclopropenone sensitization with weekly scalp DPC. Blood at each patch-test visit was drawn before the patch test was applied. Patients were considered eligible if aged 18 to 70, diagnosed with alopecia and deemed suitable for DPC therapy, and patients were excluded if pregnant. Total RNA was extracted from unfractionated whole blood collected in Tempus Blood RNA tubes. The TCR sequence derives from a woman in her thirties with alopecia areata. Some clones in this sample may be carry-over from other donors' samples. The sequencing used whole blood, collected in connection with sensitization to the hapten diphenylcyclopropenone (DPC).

This receptor carries the CDR3 CASSTYTDTQYF. DNA sequence: TGTGCCAGCAGCACCTACACAGATACGCAGTATTTT. The rearranged chain carries TRBV7-2 and TRBJ2-3; the D gene cannot be resolved reliably. V loses 5 bases, J loses 2 bases, and the germline ends lie 5 bases apart. CDR1 and CDR2 are read off the germline V gene as SGHTA and FQGNSA. From the cysteine through the phenylalanine, the CDR3 covers 12 amino acids. Left in the record is the CDR3 DNA by itself, 36 bases read in frame from the first base.